The TCR beta chain described here comes from a study of CD8 T cells in ankylosing spondylitis. Study-wide results and limits: There was reportedly significant enrichment of clones that were disease-linked in matched ankylosing spondylitis synovial fluid. Disease-linked clones displayed a CD8+ phenotype and appeared relatively rarely in peripheral blood.

TCRdb recomputed calls from the 5' RACE reads with MiXCR, one row per CDR3 protein. The table shows 200,000 to 250,000 distinct CDR3 sequences, with more than 9% occurring only once. This clonotype was observed many times. Its antigen is as yet unknown. The source is a male donor with ankylosing spondylitis or in good health (not recorded which). The sequencing input was blood, either unsorted or a sorted T cell fraction (not recorded which).

The CDR3 loop is CASSLTALSSYEQYF. CDR3 coding DNA: TGCGCCAGCAGCTTGACAGCTTTGAGCTCCTACGAGCAGTACTTC. The V and J genes are TRBV5-1 and TRBJ2-7; unclear D gene. CDR3 length: 15 residues. Trimming removed 1 base from V and 0 bases from J, with 11 bases in between. Germline lookup yields CDR1 SGHRS and CDR2 YFSETQ.